Following are 15 T cell receptor beta chains from one sample sequenced in a study of blood T cell repertoires in COVID-19. Sequencing was performed with immunoSEQ multiplex PCR; in TCRdb, only in-frame clones are kept and a portion is missing. Of about 42,000 clones listed, roughly 92% are singletons. The specimen was peripheral blood. These TCRs come from a middle-aged man with active COVID-19.

The chain links TRBV7-9 to TRBJ1-1; D is unresolved. The germline CDR1 and CDR2 sequences are SEHNR and FQNEAQ (reference sequence). Trimming cost V 5 bases and J 0 bases, with 7 bases left between them. The CDR3 extends over 13 amino acids. CDR3 nucleotide sequence: TGTGCCAGCAGCCTACAGCTGAACACTGAAGCTTTCTTT. Translation gives CASSLQLNTEAFF.

V is TRBV19 and J is TRBJ2-2; perhaps TRBD1 as D (6 bases). CDR3 length: 13 amino acids. The germline V gene encodes CDR1 LNHDA and CDR2 SQIVND (reference sequence). Trimming took off 7 bases at V and 7 bases at J, with 13 bases between the two ends. CDR3 sequence reads: CASTSGAGGELFF. CDR3 DNA sequence: TGTGCCAGTACCTCAGGGGCTGGCGGGGAGCTGTTTTTT.

On this clone: Relative to the germline gene, one junction end is altered; a read error may explain this. The genes are TRBV9 and TRBJ1-2; TRBD1 aligns across 8 bases. From germline, CDR1 is SGDLS and CDR2 YYNGEE. The CDR3 runs to 14 residues. Here the CDR3 DNA reads TGTGCCAGCAGCTATTCTCTAGAGACAGGGGCCGTCTCCTTC. As protein: CASSYSLETGAVSF.

The rearrangement links TRBV12-3 or TRBV12-4 to TRBJ1-4; D possibly corresponds to TRBD1 (6 bases). The V gene lost 8 bases and the J gene lost 11 bases, with 18 bases spanning the gap. This CDR3 spans 13 amino acids. The CDR3 DNA sequence: TGTGCCAGCGCACAGGGAGGGGGTAGCAAACTGTTTTTT. Translating gives CASAQGGGSKLFF.

By frequency in the sample, this clone is medium-sized. This chain connects TRBV7-9 to TRBJ2-7; 8 nucleotides align to TRBD1. CDR1 is SEHNR and CDR2 is FQNEAQ in the germline V gene (reference sequence). V trimming: 6 bases; J trimming: 5 bases; junction bases outside the gene matches: 9. The CDR3 spans 14 residues. CDR3 in DNA: TGTGCCAGCAGTCGGACAGGGCCCCTTGACGAGCAGTACTTC. Translated, it gives CASSRTGPLDEQYF.

The CDR3 region is CASRLSGGAYNEQFF. CDR3 nucleotides: TGTGCCAGCAGGCTCTCAGGGGGCGCCTACAATGAGCAGTTCTTC. The chain recombines TRBV2 with TRBJ2-1; 8 bases map to TRBD1. The CDR3 has 15 amino acids. CDR1 SNHLY and CDR2 FYNNEI come from the germline V gene. The V gene end was trimmed by 6 bases and the J gene end by 2 bases; junction bases not matched to a gene: 6.

The chain has TRBV5-1 and TRBJ1-1, with 7 bases that match TRBD1. V shed 0 bases, J shed 5 bases, and the junction held 13 bases outside the gene matches. Germline loops: CDR1 SGHRS, CDR2 YFSETQ. The CDR3 is made up of 17 amino acids. This CDR3 is CASSLVVGGEPGTEAFF. The CDR3, as DNA: TGCGCCAGCAGCTTGGTAGTAGGGGGCGAGCCGGGTACTGAAGCTTTCTTT. Drawing the rest from reference TRBV5-1 and TRBJ1-1, the complete variable domain is KAGVTQTPRYLIKTRGQQVTLSCSPISGHRSVSWYQQTPGQGLQFLFEYFSETQRNKGNFPGRFSGRQFSNSRSEMNVSTLELGDSALYLCASSLVVGGEPGTEAFFGQGTRLTVV.

This sequence joins TRBV5-1 and TRBJ2-3; tentatively, D is TRBD1 (6 bases). The germline gives CDR1 SGHRS, CDR2 YFSETQ. CDR3 size: 15 residues. The ends were cut back, 0 bases at V and 4 bases at J, with 12 bases in the middle. The CDR3 here is CASSLAGQGPDTQYF. The CDR3, as DNA: TGCGCCAGCAGCTTGGCTGGGCAGGGGCCAGATACGCAGTATTTT.

The rearrangement links TRBV24-1 to TRBJ2-2, with D unclear. This CDR3 has 15 amino acids. V lost 1 base, J lost 3 bases, and 8 bases lay in between. Per germline, CDR1 KGHDR and CDR2 SFDVKD. Here the CDR3 DNA reads TGTGCCACCAGTGATTTCGGTCAGGACACCGGGGAGCTGTTTTTT. Translating it yields CATSDFGQDTGELFF.

This rearrangement joins TRBV2 to TRBJ1-5, with D possibly TRBD1 on 5 matching bases. There are 14 residues in the CDR3. The germline gives CDR1 SNHLY, CDR2 FYNNEI. The germline V and J ends were trimmed by 4 bases and 9 bases, with 16 bases remaining between them. The DNA for the CDR3 is TGTGCCAGCAGTGTCGGGCAGGGCAGTAGGCCCCAGCATTTT. Translation gives CASSVGQGSRPQHF.

This chain connects TRBV29-1 to TRBJ2-5; 15 bases line up with TRBD2. This CDR3 is built from 16 residues. In germline, CDR1 is SQVTM, CDR2 ANQGSEA. Trimming at V came to 6 bases and at J to 2 bases, leaving 7 bases not matched to a gene. The CDR3 DNA follows: TGCAGCGTAGACGGACTAGCGGGAGGGTTGCAAGAGACCCAGTACTTC. The encoded protein is CSVDGLAGGLQETQYF.

The chain's CDR3 is CASSHLSGRGNEQFF. CDR3 DNA sequence: TGTGCCAGCAGTCACCTGAGCGGGAGGGGGAATGAGCAGTTCTTC. V is TRBV11-2 and J is TRBJ2-1; 10 bases line up with TRBD2. The germline CDR1 and CDR2 sequences are SGHAT and FQNNGV. Losses at the gene ends were 6 bases for V and 7 bases for J; bases not matched to a gene: 9. The length of the CDR3 is 15 residues. The variable domain in full, with the rest retrieved from reference TRBV11-2 and TRBJ2-1, is EAGVAQSPRYKIIEKRQSVAFWCNPISGHATLYWYQQILGQGPKLLIQFQNNGVVDDSQLPKDRFSAERLKGVDSTLKIQPAKLEDSAVYLCASSHLSGRGNEQFFGPGTRLTVL.

The table lists this clone with a count of one. V usage is TRBV28 and J usage is TRBJ2-7, with D perhaps matching TRBD2 (6 bases). The V gene's germline CDR1 is MDHEN and CDR2 SYDVKM. Trimming cost V 2 bases and J 6 bases, with 20 bases left between them. The CDR3 contains 16 residues. CDR3 bases: TGTGCCAGCAGTTTAAGGGGTCGAGGGAGGTTGTCCGAGCAGTACTTC. Translating gives CASSLRGRGRLSEQYF.

The chain is built from TRBV6-5 and TRBJ1-1; 8 positions agree with TRBD1. The CDR3 runs to 15 residues. Germline loops: CDR1 MNHEY, CDR2 SVGAGI. J lost 6 bases, V lost 5 bases, and 11 bases had no gene match. CDR3 region: CASSQRTGYVAEAFF. The CDR3 DNA is TGTGCCAGCAGTCAAAGGACAGGGTATGTCGCTGAAGCTTTCTTT.

This clone is a singleton in its sample. The gene calls are TRBV6-6 and TRBJ2-7; 9 nucleotides agree with TRBD2. Trimming removed 2 bases from V and 3 bases from J; junction bases left unmatched: 5. Germline lookup yields CDR1 MNHNY and CDR2 SVGAGI (reference sequence). CDR3 length: 15 amino acids. The chain's CDR3 is CASSYAGTSIYEQYF. In DNA form, the CDR3 reads TGTGCCAGCAGTTACGCCGGGACTAGCATCTACGAGCAGTACTTC.